What follows is one T cell receptor (beta chain) and its context. The missing conserved phenylalanine or tryptophan at the end of this CDR3 makes a read error likely. This sample was included in a study of tumor and adjacent non-tumor tissue in lung cancer. No cell sorting was done before RNA was extracted from the tissue. Distant lung tissue was collected more than 3 cm away from the tumor edge. Three rounds of nested PCR, following a modified ARM-PCR protocol, produced the TCRbeta library. From the multiplex PCR reads, TCRdb called clonotypes with MiXCR, one entry per CDR3 protein. Of tens of thousands of distinct CDR3 sequences in the sample, roughly 62% were seen once. Trimming removed 3 bases from V and 5 bases from J, with 16 bases in between. CDR1 is SGHNT, CDR2 YENEEA, per germline. This CDR3 region has 15 residues.

The clonotype originates from a woman in her thirties or forties with non-small cell lung cancer. This chain links TRBV11-3 with TRBJ2-5; D might be TRBD1 or TRBD2, each matching 5 bases. The sample comprised distant non-tumor lung tissue. As DNA, the CDR3 is TGTGCCAGCAGCTTTGAAGGGATAGGGGACGAGACCCAGTACTCT. Its protein product is CASSFEGIGDETQYS.